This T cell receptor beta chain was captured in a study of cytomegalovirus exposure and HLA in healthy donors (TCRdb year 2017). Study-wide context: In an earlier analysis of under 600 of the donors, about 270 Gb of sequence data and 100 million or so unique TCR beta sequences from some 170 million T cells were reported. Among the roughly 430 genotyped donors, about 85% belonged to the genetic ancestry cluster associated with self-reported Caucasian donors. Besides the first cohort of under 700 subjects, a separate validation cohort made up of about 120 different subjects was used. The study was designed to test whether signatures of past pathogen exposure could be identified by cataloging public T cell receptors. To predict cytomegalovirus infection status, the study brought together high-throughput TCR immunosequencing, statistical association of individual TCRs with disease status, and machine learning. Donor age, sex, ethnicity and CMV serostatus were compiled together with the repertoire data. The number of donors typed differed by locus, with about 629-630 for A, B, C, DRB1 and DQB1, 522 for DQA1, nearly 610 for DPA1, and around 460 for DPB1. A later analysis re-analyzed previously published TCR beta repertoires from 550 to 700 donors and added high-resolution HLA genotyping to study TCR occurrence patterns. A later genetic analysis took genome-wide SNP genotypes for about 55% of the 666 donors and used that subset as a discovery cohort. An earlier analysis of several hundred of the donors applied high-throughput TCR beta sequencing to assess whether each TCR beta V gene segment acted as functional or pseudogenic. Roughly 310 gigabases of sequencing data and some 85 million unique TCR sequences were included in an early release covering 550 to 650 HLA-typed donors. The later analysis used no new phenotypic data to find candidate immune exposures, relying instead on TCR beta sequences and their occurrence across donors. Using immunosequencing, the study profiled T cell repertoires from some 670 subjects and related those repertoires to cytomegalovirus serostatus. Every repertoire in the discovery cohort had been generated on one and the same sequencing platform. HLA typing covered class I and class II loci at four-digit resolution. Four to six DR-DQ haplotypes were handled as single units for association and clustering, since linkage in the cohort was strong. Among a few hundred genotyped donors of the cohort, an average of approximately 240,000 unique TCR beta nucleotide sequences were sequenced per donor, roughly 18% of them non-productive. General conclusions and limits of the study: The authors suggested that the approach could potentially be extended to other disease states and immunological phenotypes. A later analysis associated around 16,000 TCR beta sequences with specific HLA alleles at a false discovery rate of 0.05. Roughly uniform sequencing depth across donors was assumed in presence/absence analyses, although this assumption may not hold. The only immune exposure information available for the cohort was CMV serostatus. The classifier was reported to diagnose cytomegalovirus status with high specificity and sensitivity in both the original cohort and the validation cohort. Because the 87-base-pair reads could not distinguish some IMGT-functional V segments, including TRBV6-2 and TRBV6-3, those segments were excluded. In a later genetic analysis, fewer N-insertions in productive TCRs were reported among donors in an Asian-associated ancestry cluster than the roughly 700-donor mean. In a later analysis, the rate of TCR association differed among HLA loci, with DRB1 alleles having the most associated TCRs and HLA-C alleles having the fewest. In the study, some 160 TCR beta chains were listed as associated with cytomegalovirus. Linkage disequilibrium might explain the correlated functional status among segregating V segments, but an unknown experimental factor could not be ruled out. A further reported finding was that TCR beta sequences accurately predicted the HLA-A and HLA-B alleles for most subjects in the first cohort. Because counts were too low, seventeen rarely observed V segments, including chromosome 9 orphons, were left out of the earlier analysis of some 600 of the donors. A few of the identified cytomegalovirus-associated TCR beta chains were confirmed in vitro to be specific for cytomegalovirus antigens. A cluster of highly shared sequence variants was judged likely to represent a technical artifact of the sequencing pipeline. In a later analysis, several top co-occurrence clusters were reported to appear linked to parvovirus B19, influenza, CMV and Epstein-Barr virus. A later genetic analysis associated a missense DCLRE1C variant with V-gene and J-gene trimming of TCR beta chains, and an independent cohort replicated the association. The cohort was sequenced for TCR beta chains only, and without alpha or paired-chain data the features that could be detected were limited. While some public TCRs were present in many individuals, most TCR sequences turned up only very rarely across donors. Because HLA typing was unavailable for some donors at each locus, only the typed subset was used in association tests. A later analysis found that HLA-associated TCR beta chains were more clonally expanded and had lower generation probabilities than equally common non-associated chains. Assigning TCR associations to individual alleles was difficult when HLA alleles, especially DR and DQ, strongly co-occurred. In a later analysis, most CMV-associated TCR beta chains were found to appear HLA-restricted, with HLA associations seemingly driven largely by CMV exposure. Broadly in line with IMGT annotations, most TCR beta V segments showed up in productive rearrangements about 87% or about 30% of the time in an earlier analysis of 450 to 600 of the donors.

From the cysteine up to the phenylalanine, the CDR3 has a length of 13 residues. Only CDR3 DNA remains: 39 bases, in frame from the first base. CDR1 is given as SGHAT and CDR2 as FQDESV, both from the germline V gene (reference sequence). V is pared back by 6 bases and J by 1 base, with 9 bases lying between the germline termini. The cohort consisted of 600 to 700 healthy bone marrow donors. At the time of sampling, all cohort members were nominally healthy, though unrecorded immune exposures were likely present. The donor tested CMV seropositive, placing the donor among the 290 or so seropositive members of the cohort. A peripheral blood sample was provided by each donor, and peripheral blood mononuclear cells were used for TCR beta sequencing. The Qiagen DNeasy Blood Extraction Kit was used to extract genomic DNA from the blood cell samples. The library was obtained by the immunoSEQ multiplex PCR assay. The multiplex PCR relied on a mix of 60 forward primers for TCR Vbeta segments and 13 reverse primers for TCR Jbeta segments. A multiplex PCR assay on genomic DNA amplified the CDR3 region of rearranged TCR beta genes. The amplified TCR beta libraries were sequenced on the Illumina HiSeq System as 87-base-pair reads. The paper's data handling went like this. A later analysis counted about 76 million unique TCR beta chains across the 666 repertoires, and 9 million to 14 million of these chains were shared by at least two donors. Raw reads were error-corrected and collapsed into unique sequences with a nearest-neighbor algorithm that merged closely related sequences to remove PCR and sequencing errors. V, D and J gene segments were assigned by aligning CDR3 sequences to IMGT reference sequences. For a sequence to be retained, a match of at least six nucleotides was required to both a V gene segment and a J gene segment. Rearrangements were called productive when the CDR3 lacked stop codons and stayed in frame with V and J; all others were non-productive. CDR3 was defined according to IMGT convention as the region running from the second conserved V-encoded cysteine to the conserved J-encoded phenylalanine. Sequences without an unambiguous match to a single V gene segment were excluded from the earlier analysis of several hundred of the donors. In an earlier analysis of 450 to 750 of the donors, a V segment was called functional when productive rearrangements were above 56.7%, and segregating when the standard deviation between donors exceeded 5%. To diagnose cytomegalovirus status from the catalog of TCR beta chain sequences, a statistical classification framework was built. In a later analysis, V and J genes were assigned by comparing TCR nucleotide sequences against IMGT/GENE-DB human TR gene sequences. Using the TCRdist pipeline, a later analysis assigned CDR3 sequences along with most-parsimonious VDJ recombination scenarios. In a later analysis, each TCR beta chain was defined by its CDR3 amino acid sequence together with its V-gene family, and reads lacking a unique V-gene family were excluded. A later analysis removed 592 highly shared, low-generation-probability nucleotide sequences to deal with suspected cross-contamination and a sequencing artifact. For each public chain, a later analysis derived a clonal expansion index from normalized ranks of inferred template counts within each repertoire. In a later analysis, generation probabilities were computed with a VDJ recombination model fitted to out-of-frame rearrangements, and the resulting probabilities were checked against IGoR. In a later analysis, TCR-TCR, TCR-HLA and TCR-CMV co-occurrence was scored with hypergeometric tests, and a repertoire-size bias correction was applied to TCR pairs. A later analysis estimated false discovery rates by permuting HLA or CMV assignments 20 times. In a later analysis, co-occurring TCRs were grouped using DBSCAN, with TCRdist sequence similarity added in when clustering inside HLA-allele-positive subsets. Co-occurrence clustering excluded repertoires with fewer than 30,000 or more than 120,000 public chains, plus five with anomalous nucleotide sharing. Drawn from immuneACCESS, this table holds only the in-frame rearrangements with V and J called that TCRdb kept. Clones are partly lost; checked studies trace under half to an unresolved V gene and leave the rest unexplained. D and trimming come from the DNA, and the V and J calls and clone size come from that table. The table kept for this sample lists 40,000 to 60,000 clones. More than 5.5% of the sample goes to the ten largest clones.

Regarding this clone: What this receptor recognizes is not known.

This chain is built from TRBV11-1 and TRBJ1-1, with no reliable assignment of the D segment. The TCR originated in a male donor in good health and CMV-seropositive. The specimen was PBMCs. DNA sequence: TGTGCCAGCAGTCTTCTAGGGAACACTGAAGCTTTCTTT. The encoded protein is CASSLLGNTEAFF.